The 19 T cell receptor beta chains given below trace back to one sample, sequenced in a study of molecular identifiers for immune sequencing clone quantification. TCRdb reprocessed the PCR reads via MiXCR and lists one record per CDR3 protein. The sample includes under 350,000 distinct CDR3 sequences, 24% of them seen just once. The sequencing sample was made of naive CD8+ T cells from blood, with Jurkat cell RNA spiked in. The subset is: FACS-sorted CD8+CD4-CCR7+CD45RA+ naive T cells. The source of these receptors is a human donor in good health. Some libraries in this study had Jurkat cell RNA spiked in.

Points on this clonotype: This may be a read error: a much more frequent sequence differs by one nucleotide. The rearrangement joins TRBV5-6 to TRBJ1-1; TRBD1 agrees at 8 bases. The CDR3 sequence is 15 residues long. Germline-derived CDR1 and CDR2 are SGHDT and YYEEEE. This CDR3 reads CASSLDVTGGTEASF. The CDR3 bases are TGTGCCAGCAGCTTGGACGTTACAGGGGGAACTGAAGCTTCCTTT.

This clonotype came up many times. The CDR3 DNA reads as TGTGCCAGCAGTTATAGCGGGGGGATGGCCGGGGAGCTGTTTTTT. This gives the protein CASSYSGGMAGELFF. The chain carries TRBV12-3 or TRBV12-4 and TRBJ2-2; 10 bases map to TRBD2. This CDR3 has 15 residues. V shed 4 bases and J 6 bases; nucleotides not matched to a gene: 5.

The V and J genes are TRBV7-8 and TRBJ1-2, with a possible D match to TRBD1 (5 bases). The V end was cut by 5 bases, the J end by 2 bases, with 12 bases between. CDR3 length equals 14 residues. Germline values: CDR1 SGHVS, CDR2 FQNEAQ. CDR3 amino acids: CASSREGPNYGYTF. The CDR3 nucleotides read TGTGCCAGCAGCCGGGAGGGACCAAACTATGGCTACACCTTC.

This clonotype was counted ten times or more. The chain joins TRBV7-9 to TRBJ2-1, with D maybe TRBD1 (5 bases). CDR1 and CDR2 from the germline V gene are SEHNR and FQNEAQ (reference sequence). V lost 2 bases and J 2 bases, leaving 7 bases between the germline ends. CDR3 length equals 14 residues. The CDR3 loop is CASSLQGPYNEQFF. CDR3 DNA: TGTGCCAGCAGCTTACAGGGTCCCTACAATGAGCAGTTCTTC.

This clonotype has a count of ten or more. CDR3 sequence (DNA): TGTGCCAGCAGTGGGGGCCTCTCTGGAAACACCATATATTTT. It is translated as CASSGGLSGNTIYF. The chain uses TRBV28 and TRBJ1-3; tentative D call: TRBD1 (6 bases). This CDR3 is built from 14 residues. V lost 5 bases to trimming and J lost 0 bases, with 8 bases between them. CDR1 and CDR2 (germline): MDHEN, SYDVKM.

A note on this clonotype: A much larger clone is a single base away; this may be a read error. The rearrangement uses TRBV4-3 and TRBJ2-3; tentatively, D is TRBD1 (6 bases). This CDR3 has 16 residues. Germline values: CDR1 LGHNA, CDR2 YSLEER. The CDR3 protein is CASSLDRLSFTDTQCF. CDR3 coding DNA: TGCGCCAGCAGCCTGGACAGACTATCCTTCACAGATACGCAGTGTTTT.

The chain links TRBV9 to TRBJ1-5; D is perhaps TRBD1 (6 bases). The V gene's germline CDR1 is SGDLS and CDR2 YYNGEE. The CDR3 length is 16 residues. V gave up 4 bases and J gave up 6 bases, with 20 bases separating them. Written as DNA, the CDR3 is TGTGCCAGCAGCTACATTTACAGGGAGCTGGGTCAGCCCCAGCATTTT. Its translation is CASSYIYRELGQPQHF. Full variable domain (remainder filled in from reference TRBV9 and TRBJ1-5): DSGVTQTPKHLITATGQRVTLRCSPRSGDLSVYWYQQSLDQGLQFLIQYYNGEERAKGNILERFSAQQFPDLHSELNLSSLELGDSALYFCASSYIYRELGQPQHFGDGTRLSIL.

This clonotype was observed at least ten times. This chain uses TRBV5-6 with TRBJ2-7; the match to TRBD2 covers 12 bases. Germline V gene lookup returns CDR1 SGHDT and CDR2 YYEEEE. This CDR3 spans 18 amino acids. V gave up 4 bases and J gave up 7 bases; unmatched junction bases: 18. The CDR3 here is CASSLRLAGASPKFEQYF. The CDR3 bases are TGTGCCAGCAGCCTACGACTAGCGGGAGCCTCCCCTAAATTTGAGCAGTACTTC.

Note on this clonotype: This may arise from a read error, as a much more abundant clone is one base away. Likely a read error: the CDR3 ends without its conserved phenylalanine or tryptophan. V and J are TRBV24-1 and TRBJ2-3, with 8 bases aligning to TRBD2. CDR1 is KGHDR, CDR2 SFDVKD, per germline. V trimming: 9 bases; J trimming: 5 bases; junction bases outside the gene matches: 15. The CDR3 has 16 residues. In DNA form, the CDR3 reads TGTGCCACCGCTCCGGGGGGACTAGGGCTCAGAGATACGCAGTATCTT. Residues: CATAPGGLGLRDTQYL.

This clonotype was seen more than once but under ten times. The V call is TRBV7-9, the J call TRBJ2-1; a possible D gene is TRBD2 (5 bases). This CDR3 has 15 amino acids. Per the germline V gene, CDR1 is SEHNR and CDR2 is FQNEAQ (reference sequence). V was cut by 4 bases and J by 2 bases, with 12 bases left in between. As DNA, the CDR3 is TGTGCCAGCAGCTCCACTAGAAACCCCTACAATGAGCAGTTCTTC. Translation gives CASSSTRNPYNEQFF.

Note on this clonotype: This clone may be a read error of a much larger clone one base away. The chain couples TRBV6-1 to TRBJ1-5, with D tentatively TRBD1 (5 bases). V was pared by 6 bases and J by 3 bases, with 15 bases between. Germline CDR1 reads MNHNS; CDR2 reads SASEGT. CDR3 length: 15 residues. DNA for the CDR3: TGTGCCAGCAGGGGGGAGCACTATATCAATCAGCCCCAGCATTTT. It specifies CASRGEHYINQPQHF.

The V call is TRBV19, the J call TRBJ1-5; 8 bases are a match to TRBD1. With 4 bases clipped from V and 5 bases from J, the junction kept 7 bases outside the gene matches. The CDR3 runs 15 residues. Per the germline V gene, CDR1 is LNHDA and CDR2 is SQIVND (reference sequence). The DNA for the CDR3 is TGTGCCAGTAGTACGACAGGGGCCCTTCATCAGCCCCAGCATTTT. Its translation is CASSTTGALHQPQHF.

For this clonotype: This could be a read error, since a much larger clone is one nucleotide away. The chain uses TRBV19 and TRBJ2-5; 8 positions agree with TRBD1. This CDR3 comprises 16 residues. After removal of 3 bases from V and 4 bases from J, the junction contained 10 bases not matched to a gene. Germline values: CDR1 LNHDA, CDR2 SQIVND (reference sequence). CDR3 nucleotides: TGTGCCAGTAGTATCCCCGGGACAGGCTACCTAGAGACCCAGTACTTC. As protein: CASSIPGTGYLETQYF. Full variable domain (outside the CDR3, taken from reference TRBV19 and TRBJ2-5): DGGITQSPKYLFRKEGQNVTLSCEQNLNHDAMYWYRQDPGQGLRLIYYSQIVNDFQKGDIAEGYSVSREKKESFPLTVTSAQKNPTAFYLCASSIPGTGYLETQYFGPGTRLLVL.

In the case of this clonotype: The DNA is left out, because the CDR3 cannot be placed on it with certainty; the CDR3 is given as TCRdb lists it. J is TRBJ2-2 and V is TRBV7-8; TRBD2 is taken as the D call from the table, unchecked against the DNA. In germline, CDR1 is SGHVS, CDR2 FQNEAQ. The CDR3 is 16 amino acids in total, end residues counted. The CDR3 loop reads CASSSTVAAGTGELVF.

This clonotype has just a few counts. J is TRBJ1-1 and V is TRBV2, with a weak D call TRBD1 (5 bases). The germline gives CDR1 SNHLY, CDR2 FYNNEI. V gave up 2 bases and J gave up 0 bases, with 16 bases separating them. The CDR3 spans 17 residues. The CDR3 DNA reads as TGTGCCAGCAGTGAACCAGGACACAATAGGATGAACACTGAAGCTTTCTTT. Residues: CASSEPGHNRMNTEAFF.

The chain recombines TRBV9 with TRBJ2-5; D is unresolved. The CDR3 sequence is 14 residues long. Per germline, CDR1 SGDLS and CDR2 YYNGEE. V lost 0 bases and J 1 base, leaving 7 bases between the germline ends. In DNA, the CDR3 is TGTGCCAGCAGCGTAGGCCAGACCCAAGAGACCCAGTACTTC. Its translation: CASSVGQTQETQYF.

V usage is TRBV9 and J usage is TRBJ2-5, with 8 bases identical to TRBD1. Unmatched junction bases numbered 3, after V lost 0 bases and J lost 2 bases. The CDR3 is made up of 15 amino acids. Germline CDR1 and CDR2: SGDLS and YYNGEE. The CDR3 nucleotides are TGTGCCAGCAGCGTAGATGGGGACAGGCAAGAGACCCAGTACTTC. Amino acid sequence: CASSVDGDRQETQYF.

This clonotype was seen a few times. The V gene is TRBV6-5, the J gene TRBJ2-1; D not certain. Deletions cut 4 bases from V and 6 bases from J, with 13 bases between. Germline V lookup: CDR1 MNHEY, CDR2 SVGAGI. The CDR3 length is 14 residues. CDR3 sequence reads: CASSSLSAVNEQFF. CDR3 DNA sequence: TGTGCCAGCAGTTCGCTTTCTGCCGTCAATGAGCAGTTCTTC.

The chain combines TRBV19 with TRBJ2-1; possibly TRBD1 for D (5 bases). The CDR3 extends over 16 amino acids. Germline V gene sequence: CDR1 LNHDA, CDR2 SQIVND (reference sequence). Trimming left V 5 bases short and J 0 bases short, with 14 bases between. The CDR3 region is CASSVTGPSSYNEQFF. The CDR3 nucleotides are TGTGCCAGTAGTGTAACAGGCCCTAGCTCCTACAATGAGCAGTTCTTC.